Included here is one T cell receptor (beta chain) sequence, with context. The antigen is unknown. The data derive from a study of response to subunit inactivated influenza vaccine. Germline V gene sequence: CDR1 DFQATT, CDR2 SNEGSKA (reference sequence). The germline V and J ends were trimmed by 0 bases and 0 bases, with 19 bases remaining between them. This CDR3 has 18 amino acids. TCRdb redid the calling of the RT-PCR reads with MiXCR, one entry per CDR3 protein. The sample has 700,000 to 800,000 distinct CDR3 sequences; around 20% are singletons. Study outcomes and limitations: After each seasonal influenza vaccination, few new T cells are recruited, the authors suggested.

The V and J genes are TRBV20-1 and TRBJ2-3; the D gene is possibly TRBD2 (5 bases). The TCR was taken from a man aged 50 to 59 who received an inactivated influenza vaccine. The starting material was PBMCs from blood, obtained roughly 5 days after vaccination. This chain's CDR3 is CSARDWRRASPSTDTQYF. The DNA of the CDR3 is TGCAGTGCTAGAGATTGGAGGCGGGCTTCCCCTAGCACAGATACGCAGTATTTT.